This T cell receptor (beta chain) was captured by sequencing in a study of Graves' ophthalmopathy and Graves' hyperthyroidism. Amplified TCR beta CDR3 regions were obtained using RNA transcripts as template. HTBI primers were used in a first-round RT-PCR, which preceded a second-round multiplex PCR. TCRdb processed the multiplex PCR reads anew with MiXCR; each CDR3 protein has one entry. Of 150,000 or so distinct CDR3 sequences in the sample, roughly 36% were seen once. Enrollment excluded any patients with other autoimmune diseases, uncontrolled infections, pregnancy or lactation. Overall study findings and caveats: Most thyroid-expanded clonotypes exceeding 0.001 frequency were also found in blood.

As regards this clonotype: Its antigen is unknown.

The V end was cut by 6 bases, the J end by 1 base, with 12 bases between. The germline V gene encodes CDR1 SNHLY and CDR2 FYNNEI. The CDR3 loop spans 14 amino acids. The TCR originated in a man younger than 45 with Graves' ophthalmopathy. The chain joins TRBV2 to TRBJ2-5, with TRBD1 as a possible D gene (5 bases). Specimen: peripheral blood. The CDR3 loop reads CASSAGSSQETQYF. As DNA, the CDR3 is TGTGCCAGCAGCGCAGGGTCTAGCCAAGAGACCCAGTACTTC.